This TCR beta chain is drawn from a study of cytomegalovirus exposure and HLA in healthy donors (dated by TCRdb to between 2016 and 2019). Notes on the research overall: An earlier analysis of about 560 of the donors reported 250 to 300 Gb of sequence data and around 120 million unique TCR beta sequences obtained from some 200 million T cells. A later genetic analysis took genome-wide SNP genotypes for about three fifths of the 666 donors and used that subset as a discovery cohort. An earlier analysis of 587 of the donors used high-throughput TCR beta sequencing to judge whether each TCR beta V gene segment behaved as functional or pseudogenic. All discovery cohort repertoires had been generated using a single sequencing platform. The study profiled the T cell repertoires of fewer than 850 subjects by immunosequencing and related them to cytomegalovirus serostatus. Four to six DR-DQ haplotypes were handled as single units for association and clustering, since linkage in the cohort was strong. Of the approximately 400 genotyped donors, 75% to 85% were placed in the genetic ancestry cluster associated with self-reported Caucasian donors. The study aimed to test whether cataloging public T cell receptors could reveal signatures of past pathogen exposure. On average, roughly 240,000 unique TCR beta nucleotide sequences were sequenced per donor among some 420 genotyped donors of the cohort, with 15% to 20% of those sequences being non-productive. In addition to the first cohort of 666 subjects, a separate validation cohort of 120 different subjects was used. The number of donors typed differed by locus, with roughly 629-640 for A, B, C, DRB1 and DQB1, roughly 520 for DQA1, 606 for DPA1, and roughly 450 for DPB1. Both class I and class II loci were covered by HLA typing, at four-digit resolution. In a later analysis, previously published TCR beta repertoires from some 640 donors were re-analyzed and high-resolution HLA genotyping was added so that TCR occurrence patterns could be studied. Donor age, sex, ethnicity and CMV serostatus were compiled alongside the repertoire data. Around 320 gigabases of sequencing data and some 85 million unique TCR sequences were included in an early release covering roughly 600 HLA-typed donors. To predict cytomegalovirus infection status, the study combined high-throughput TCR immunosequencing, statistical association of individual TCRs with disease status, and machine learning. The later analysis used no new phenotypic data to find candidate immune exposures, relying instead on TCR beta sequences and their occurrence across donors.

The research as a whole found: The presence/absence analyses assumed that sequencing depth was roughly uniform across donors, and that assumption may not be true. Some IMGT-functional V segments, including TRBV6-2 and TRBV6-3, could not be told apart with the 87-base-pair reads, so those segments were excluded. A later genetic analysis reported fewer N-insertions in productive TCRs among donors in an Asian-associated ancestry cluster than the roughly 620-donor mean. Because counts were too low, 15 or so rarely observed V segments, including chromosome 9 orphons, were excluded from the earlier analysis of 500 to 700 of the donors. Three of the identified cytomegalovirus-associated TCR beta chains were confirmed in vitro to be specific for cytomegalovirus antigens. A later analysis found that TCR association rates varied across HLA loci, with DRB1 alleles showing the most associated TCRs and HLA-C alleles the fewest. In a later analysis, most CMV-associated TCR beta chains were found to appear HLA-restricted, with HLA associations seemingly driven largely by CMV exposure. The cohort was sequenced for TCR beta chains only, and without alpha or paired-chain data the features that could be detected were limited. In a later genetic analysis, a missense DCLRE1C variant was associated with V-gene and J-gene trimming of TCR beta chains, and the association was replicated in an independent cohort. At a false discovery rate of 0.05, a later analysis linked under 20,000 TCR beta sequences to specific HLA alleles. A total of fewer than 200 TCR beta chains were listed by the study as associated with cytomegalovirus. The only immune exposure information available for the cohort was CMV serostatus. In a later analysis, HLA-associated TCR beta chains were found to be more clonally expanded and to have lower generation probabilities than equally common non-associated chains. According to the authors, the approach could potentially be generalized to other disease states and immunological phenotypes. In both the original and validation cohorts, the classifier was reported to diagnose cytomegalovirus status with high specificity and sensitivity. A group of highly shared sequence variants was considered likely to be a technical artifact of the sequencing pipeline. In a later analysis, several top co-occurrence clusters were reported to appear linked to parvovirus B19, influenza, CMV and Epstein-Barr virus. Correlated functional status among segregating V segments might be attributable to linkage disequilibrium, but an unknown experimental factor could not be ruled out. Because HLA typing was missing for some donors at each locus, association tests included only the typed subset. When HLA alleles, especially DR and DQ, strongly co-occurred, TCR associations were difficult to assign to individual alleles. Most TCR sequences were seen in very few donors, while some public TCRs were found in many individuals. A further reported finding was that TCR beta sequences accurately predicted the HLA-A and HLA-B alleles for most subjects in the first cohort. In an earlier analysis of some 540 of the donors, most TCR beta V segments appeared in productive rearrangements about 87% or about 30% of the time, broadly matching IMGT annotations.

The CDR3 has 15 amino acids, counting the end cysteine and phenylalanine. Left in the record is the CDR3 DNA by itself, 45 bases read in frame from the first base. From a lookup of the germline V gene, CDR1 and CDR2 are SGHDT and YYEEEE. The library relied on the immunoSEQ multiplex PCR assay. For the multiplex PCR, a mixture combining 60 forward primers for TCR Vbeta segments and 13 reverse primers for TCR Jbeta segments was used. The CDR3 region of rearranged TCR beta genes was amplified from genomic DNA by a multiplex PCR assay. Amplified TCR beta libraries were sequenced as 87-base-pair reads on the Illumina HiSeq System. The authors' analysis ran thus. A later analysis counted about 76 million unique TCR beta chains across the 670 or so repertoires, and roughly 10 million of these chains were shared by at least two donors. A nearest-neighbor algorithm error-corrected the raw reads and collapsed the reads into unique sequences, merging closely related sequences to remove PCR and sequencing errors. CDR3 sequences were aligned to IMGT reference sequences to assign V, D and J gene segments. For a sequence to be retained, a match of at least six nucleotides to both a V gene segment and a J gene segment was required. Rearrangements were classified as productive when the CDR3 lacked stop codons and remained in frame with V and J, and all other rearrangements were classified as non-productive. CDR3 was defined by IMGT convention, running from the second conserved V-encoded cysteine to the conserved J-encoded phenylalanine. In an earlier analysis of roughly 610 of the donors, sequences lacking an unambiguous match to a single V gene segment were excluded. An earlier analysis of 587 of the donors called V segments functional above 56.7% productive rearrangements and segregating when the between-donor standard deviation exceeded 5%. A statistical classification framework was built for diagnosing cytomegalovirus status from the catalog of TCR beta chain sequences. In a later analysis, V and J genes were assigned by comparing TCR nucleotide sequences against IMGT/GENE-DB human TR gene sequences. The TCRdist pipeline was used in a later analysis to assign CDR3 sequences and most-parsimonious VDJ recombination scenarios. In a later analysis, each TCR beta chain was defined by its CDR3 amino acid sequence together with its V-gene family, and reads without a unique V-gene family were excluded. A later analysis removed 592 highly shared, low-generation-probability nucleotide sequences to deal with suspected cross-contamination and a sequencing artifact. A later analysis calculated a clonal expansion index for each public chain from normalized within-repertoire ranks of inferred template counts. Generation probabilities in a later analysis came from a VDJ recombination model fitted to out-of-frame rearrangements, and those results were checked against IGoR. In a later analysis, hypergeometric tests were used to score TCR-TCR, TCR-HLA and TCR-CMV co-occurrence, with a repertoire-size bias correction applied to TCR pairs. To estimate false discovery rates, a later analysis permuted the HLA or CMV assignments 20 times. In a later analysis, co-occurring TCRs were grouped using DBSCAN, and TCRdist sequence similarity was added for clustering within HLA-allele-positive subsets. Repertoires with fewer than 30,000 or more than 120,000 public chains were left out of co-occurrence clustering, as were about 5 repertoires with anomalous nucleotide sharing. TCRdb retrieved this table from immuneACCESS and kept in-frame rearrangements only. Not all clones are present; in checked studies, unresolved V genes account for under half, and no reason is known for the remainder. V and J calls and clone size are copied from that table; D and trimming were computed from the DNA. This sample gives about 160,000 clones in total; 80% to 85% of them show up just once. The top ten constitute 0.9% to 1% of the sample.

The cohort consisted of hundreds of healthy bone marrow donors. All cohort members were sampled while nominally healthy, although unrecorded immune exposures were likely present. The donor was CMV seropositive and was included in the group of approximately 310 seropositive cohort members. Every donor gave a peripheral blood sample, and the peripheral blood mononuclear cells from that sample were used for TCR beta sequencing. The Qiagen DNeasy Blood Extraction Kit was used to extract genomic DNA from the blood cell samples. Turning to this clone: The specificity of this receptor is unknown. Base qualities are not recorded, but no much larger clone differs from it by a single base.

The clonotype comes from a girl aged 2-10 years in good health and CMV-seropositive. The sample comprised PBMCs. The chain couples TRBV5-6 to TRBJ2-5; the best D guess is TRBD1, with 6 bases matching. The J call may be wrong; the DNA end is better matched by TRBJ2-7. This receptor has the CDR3 CASSLGAGTSNEQYF. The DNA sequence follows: TGTGCCAGCAGCTTAGGGGCAGGGACATCCAACGAGCAGTACTTC.